What follows is one T cell receptor beta chain and its context. Its antigen is unidentified. This sample was taken from a study of beta chain features in type 1 diabetes. Germline assignment: CDR1 SGHVS and CDR2 FQNEAQ. The CDR3 totals 15 residues. The V and J ends lost 0 bases and 7 bases, in that order; junction bases with no gene match: 4. Study results and caveats: There was no resolution here of whether HLA type influences TCRB rearrangement.

The entirety of the isolated RNA underwent reverse transcription, so expressed TCRB transcripts were sequenced. Assay used: immunoSEQ multiplex PCR; TCRdb lists only in-frame clones, some missing. The profile shows more than 150,000 clones, approximately 9.1% of them singletons. Central memory, naive, regulatory and stem cell-like memory CD4+ cells were sorted by CD45RO/CCR7/CD25/CD127/CD95/CD27. Sequencing was carried out using central memory CD4+ T cells from blood. This chain joins TRBV7-8 and TRBJ2-5; 11 bases match TRBD2. The TCR originated in a woman aged 18-29 years in good health. CDR3 residues: CASSLAGTSGGTQYF. In DNA form, the CDR3 reads TGTGCCAGCAGCTTAGCCGGGACTAGCGGCGGGACCCAGTACTTC.